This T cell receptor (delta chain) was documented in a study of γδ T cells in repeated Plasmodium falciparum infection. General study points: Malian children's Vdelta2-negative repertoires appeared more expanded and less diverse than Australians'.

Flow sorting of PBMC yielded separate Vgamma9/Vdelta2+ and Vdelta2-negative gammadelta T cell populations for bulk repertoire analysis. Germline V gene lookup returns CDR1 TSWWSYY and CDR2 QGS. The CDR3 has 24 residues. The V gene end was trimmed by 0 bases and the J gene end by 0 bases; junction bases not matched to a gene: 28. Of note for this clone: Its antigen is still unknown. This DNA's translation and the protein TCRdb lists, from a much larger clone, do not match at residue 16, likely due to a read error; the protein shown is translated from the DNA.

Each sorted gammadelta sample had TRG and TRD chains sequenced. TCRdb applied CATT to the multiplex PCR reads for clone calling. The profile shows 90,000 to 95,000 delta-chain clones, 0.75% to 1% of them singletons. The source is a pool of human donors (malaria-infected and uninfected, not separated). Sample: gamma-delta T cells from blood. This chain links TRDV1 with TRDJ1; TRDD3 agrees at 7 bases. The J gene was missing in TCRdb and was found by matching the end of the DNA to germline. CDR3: CALGELGINFRNSWGGTYTDKLIF. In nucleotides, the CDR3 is TGTGCTCTTGGGGAACTAGGTATAAATTTCCGGAACTCCTGGGGGGGTACGTACACCGATAAACTCATCTTT.